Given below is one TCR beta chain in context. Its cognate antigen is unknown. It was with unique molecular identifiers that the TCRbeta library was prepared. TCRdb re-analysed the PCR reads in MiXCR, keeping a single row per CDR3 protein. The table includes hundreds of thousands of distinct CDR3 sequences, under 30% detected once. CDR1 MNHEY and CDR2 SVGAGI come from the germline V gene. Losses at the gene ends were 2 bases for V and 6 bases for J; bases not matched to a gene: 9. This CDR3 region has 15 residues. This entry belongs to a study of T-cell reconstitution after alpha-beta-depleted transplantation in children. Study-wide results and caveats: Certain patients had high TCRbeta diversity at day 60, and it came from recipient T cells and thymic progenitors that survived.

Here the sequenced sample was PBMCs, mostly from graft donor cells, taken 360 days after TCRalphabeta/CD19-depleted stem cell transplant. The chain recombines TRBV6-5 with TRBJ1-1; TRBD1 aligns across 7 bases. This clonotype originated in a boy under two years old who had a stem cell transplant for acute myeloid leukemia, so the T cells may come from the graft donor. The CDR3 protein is CASSYGAGGLSEAFF. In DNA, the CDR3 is TGTGCCAGCAGTTACGGAGCAGGGGGTTTATCTGAAGCTTTCTTT.